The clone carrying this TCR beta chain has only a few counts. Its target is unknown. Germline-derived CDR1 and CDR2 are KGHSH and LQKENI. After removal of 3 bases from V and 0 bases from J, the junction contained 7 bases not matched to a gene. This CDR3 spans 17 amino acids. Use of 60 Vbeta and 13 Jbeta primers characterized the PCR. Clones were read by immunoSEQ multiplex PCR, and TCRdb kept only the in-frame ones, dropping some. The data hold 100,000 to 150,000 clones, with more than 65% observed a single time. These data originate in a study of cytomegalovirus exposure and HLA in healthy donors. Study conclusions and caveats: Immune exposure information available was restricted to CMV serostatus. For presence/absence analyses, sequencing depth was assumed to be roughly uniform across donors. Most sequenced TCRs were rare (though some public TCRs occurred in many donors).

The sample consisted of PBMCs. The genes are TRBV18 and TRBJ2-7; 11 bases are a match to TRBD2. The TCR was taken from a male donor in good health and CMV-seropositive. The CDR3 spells CASSPALAGGSSYEQYF. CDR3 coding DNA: TGTGCCAGCTCACCCGCGTTAGCGGGAGGGAGCTCCTACGAGCAGTACTTC.